Each of the 17 T cell receptor beta chains below was sequenced from the same sample in a study of tumor and adjacent non-tumor tissue in lung cancer. A modified ARM-PCR protocol with three rounds of nested PCR amplified TCRbeta. A single record per CDR3 protein comes from TCRdb applying MiXCR to the multiplex PCR reads. The sample has about 110,000 distinct CDR3 sequences, 75% seen once. This sample's RNA came from whole unsorted tissue. The source material was lung tumor tissue. Receptors originate from a woman aged 60 to 75 with non-small cell lung cancer.

Worth noting for this clonotype: One end of the junction is discordant with germline, which a read error may explain. The chain carries TRBV4-3 and TRBJ2-5; possible D gene TRBD2, 6 bases. CDR1 and CDR2 from the germline V gene are LGHNA and YSLEER. The CDR3 is made up of 14 amino acids. CDR3 residues: CANSQVAGRETQYF. DNA of the CDR3: TGCGCCAACAGCCAAGTTGCGGGACGAGAGACCCAGTACTTC.

A word on this clonotype: A read error may be the cause here, since a much bigger clone is one base away. The chain recombines TRBV12-3 or TRBV12-4 with TRBJ2-7, with 11 bases matching TRBD2. V lost 3 bases, J lost 6 bases, and 7 bases stayed unmatched. The CDR3 is 15 amino acids. CDR3 DNA: TGTGCCAGCAGTTTCCGACTAGCGGGACCCTGCGAGCAGTACTTC. Its protein product is CASSFRLAGPCEQYF.

The J gene is TRBJ2-1, the V gene TRBV5-6; no clear D gene. CDR1 is SGHDT and CDR2 is YYEEEE in the germline V gene. There are 11 residues in the CDR3. Between the trimmed V and J ends, which lost 6 bases and 16 bases, there was a span of 17 bases. The CDR3 is CASIRYNEHFF. CDR3 DNA: TGTGCCAGCATCCGATACAATGAACATTTCTTC.

Remarks on this clonotype: The missing conserved phenylalanine or tryptophan at the end of this CDR3 makes a read error likely. The limits of the CDR3 on the DNA are not certain, so only TCRdb's listed CDR3 is given. The gene calls are TRBV6-6 and TRBJ2-7; the table names TRBD1, a call not compared with the DNA. Germline loops: CDR1 MNHNY, CDR2 SVGAGI (reference sequence). From its first to its last residue, the CDR3 has 15 amino acids. CDR3 in amino acids: CASSLQTGGDYEQCY.

A remark on this clonotype: A read error may produce the germline difference seen at one junction end. As DNA, the CDR3 is TGTACCAGCAGCCCTCGGAGGGCCGGGGTGCTGTTTTTT. Protein product: CTSSPRRAGVLFF. J is TRBJ2-2 and V is TRBV11-2, with D possibly matching TRBD2 (6 bases). From germline, CDR1 is SGHAT and CDR2 FQNNGV. The CDR3 is made up of 13 amino acids.

Points on this clonotype: A read error is possible here, since a much larger clone lies one base away. The chain recombines TRBV5-4 with TRBJ1-6; tentatively, D is TRBD1 (5 bases). With 2 bases removed from V and 10 bases from J, the gap between germline ends came to 16 bases. The CDR3 is 15 amino acids. Germline CDR1 and CDR2: SGHNT and YYREEE (reference sequence). In DNA, the CDR3 is TGTGCCAGCAGCTTCCCGGGAGAGGGGATCTCACCCCTCCACTTT. It is translated as CASSFPGEGISPLHF.

On this clonotype itself: This may be a read error, as it is one base from a much larger clone. The chain recombines TRBV10-2 with TRBJ1-2; 8 bases match TRBD1. From germline, CDR1 is WSHSY and CDR2 SAAADI. This CDR3 is built from 15 residues. The CDR3 protein is CTSSESGRGLGGYTF. CDR3 in DNA: TGCACCAGCAGTGAGTCGGGCAGGGGGCTTGGTGGCTACACCTTC.

Turning to this clonotype: A clone one base away is much larger, so this may be a read error. This rearrangement joins TRBV4-3 to TRBJ2-1; 7 bases align to TRBD2. CDR1 is LGHNA, CDR2 YSLEER, per germline. V trimming: 0 bases; J trimming: 1 base; junction bases outside the gene matches: 6. The CDR3 is made up of 17 amino acids. CDR3 sequence reads: CASSQDVAGESYNEQFF. CDR3 nucleotides: TGCGCCAGCAGCCAAGATGTGGCGGGGGAGTCCTACAATGAGCAGTTCTTC.

Note on this clonotype: This likely comes from a read error, as the CDR3 has no conserved phenylalanine or tryptophan at its end. The J gene is TRBJ1-2, the V gene TRBV28; D gene ambiguous. The CDR3 sequence is 15 residues long. Trimming removed 6 bases from V and 6 bases from J, with 20 bases in between. The germline gives CDR1 MDHEN, CDR2 SYDVKM. The CDR3 region is CASSQDLGMVHGYTL. CDR3 bases: TGTGCCAGCAGCCAAGACTTAGGAATGGTACATGGCTACACCCTC.

On this clonotype: Mismatch with germline at one junction end may stem from a read error. This chain uses TRBV11-3 with TRBJ2-1, with TRBD2 matching over 12 bases. Germline assignment: CDR1 SGHNT and CDR2 YENEEA. The length of the CDR3 is 17 residues. The CDR3 protein is CSSSLELTSGSHNVRFF. The CDR3 DNA reads TGTTCCAGCAGCTTAGAGTTGACTAGCGGGAGCCATAATGTGCGGTTCTTC.

A word on this clonotype: A read error may account for a junction end that differs from germline. The V and J genes are TRBV10-3 and TRBJ2-1; D is perhaps TRBD1 or TRBD2 (5 bases each). CDR3 length: 18 residues. From germline, CDR1 is ENHRY and CDR2 SYGVKD. The DNA for the CDR3 is TGTGCCATCAGTGATCCCCGCCGGGGCGCGGCCGTTCCGGATGAGCTGTTCTTC. It specifies CAISDPRRGAAVPDELFF.

As to this clonotype: Since no conserved phenylalanine or tryptophan closes the CDR3, a read error is the likely cause. V gene TRBV28 combines with J gene TRBJ1-3, with a tentative D call TRBD1 (6 bases). Germline V gives CDR1 MDHEN, CDR2 SYDVKM. This CDR3 is built from 16 residues. DNA of the CDR3: TGTGCCAGCAGCGAGGGGGGCCCAATCCTCGGGAACACAATATATCTT. Translation gives CASSEGGPILGNTIYL.

As concerns this clonotype: A much bigger clone sits one base away, suggesting this may be a read error. The chain has TRBV20-1 and TRBJ2-3, with 11 bases lining up with TRBD2. Germline CDR1 reads DFQATT; CDR2 reads SNEGSKA (reference sequence). V gave up 5 bases and J gave up 1 base; unmatched junction bases: 8. CDR3 size: 16 residues. The CDR3: CSAAVSGRVRTDTQYF. As DNA, the CDR3 is TGCAGTGCTGCCGTTAGCGGGAGGGTGCGCACAGATACGCAGTATTTT.

In regard to this clonotype: One junction end does not reproduce the germline sequence, and a read error may be involved. The chain couples TRBV6-6 to TRBJ2-2, with D perhaps assigned TRBD1 or TRBD2 (5 bases each). The length of the CDR3 is 13 residues. CDR1 is MNHNY and CDR2 is SVGAGI in the germline V gene (reference sequence). DNA for the CDR3: TGTGCCAGCATTAAGCCGAACACCGGGGACCTGTTTTTT. Translated, it gives CASIKPNTGDLFF.

Notes on this clonotype: Just one base apart from a much larger clone, this may be a read error. This rearrangement joins TRBV6-1 to TRBJ1-2; D may be TRBD1 (5 bases). V lost 6 bases, J lost 8 bases, and 19 bases lay in between. Per germline, CDR1 MNHNS and CDR2 SASEGT. The CDR3 has 14 residues. The chain's CDR3 is CASSNTRRGGGYTF. The DNA of the CDR3 is TGTGCCAGCAGCAACACTCGCCGGGGCGGCGGCTACACCTTC.

As for this clonotype: At one end, the junction sequence differs from germline, possibly due to a read error. This chain connects TRBV20-1 to TRBJ1-6; D gene ambiguous. Germline V gene data show CDR1 as DFQATT and CDR2 as SNEGSKA (reference sequence). The CDR3 runs to 17 residues. The CDR3 here is CSATDNTLAVYNSPLQF. As DNA, the CDR3 is TGCAGTGCTACAGATAATACCCTTGCTGTATATAATTCACCCCTCCAGTTT.

Concerning this clonotype itself: The junction and the germline gene differ at one end; a read error may be behind it. The rearrangement uses TRBV28 and TRBJ2-3; D not resolved. The germline gives CDR1 MDHEN, CDR2 SYDVKM. This CDR3 comprises 11 residues. The CDR3 DNA reads TGTGCCAACAGTAGGGCCTATACGCAGTATTTT. It yields the protein CANSRAYTQYF.